This T cell receptor beta chain was obtained from a study of T cell repertoires in cytomegalovirus infection. Findings of the study overall: Totalled public TCR beta family frequency picked out people who carried CMV plus the relevant HLA.

Germline CDR1 and CDR2: SGHTA and FQGNSA. The CDR3 runs 16 residues. TCRdb re-derived calls from the reads in MiXCR, one entry per CDR3 protein. The table lists 680,000 or so distinct CDR3 sequences, approximately 34% of them singletons, with around 3% in the top ten. Notes on this clonotype: Its target is unknown. Germline and junction disagree at one end, which may indicate a read error.

Sequencing was carried out using PBMCs. This TCR derives from a human donor in good health (CMV status not recorded). Some clones in this sample may be carry-over from other donors' samples. The rearrangement uses TRBV7-2 and TRBJ2-4, with D perhaps TRBD1 or TRBD2 (6 bases each). CDR3 sequence (DNA): TGTGCCAGCAGCTTAGTGGGGGGCGCAGCCAAAAACATTCAGCACTTC. Translation: CASSLVGGAAKNIQHF.